This TCR beta chain was recovered during a study of CD8+ T cells in alopecia areata (dated by TCRdb to the late 2010s). Background for the entire study: The treated patients took part in an open-label pilot trial in which moderate-to-severe alopecia areata was treated with oral tofacitinib at 5 to 10 mg twice daily. High-throughput TCRbeta sequencing was used to examine T cell clonal expansion in alopecia areata in both the C3H/HeJ mouse model and human patients. In humans, TCRbeta sequencing was performed on scalp tissue and on sorted CD4+ and CD8+ peripheral blood T cells from healthy controls and from patients with patchy or totalis/universalis alopecia areata. Tofacitinib was given for 6 to 18 months, followed by 6 months of follow-up off drug to assess delayed response and recurrence. For the treated patients, the SALT score, which quantifies what percentage of scalp surface area is affected, served as the measure of disease severity. Clonality in the scalp was compared among normal scalp (n=4), patchy alopecia areata scalp (n=8), and alopecia totalis/universalis scalp (n=8). Patients on tofacitinib were biopsied at baseline and after 4 and 24 weeks of treatment, and several of the patients also had a later scalp biopsy. TCRbeta CDR3 regions were amplified by immunoSEQ multiplex PCR using 35 Vbeta forward and 13 Jbeta reverse primers. RNA was extracted with the PAXgene miRNA kit for fixed scalp, the miRNeasy kit for PBMCs, and the RNeasy kit for mouse skin. General study outcomes and caveats: Compared with normal scalp, lesional scalp had higher clonality and more expanded CD8+ clones, particularly in alopecia totalis/universalis, a pattern that suggests antigenic drive. Scalp TCR repertoire analysis is complicated because resident alphabeta T cells in normal human skin are also sequenced, whereas mouse skin is dominated by gammadelta T cells. Many expanded lesional clones persisted in scalp and blood during tofacitinib treatment, which may partly explain relapse after stopping treatment. Tofacitinib significantly decreased scalp clonality and the number of expanded CD8+ clones among the top 100 scalp clones. The treated cohort was small, with a single nonresponder, so links between baseline CD8+ expansion and response need larger studies. Shared TCR sequences between patients were less evident than in mice, which may be partly attributable to HLA diversity in the patient population.

What the time point label conveys for this sample: less than five weeks on oral tofacitinib. The treatment or condition label on this specimen signifies: oral pan-JAK inhibitor, 5-10 mg twice daily. From alopecia areata patients, peripheral blood was collected along with lesional scalp punch biopsies. PBMCs were separated by density centrifugation and stained for CD3, CD4 and CD8, after which CD4+ and CD8+ T cells were sorted on a FACSAria. The CDR3 starts with the cysteine, ends with the phenylalanine, and has 17 residues. Just the 51-base CDR3 DNA is kept, in frame starting at base 1. Based on the germline V gene, the CDR1 and CDR2 sequences are SGDLS and YYNGEE. Unmatched junction bases come to 6, with V trimmed by 3 bases and J by 0 bases. About this clone: What this receptor recognizes is not known. No per-base quality is available; no much larger clone lies one base away.

Library preparation used the immunoSEQ multiplex PCR assay. To provide template for TCR sequencing, every sample had RNA extracted and reverse transcribed into cDNA. SuperScript III was used to make first-strand cDNA, primed with a 2:1 mix of oligo-dT and random hexamers. A synthetic immune receptor repertoire was used to gauge amplification bias, and whatever bias remained was removed computationally. Regarding the original processing steps: Raw reads were preprocessed to remove errors, and CDR3 was defined according to IMGT conventions as the region from the conserved cysteine to phenylalanine. To get clonality, Shannon entropy was normalized by log2 of the number of productive unique TCRs and the result was subtracted from 1. CD4 or CD8 identity of scalp clones was inferred by cross-referencing scalp TCRbeta sequences with sorted blood CD4 and CD8 repertoires. The source is immuneACCESS, and TCRdb retained only in-frame sequences with V and J called. Part of the clones is not carried over; for the studies checked, unresolved V genes explain less than half of this, and the remainder is unexplained. V and J calls and clone size are those listed in that table; D and trimming were worked out from the DNA. In all, the sample holds about 140,000 clones, and 86% of those were seen once. The biggest ten clones account for 13% of the sample.

The TCR originated in a human donor with alopecia areata. The sequence is built from TRBV9 and TRBJ2-2; 9 middle bases align to TRBD1. The source was CD8+ T cells sorted from blood, collected at week 4, from a patient treated with tofacitinib. Here the CDR3 is given as CASSANRDRANTGELFF. The nucleotide sequence reads TGTGCCAGCAGCGCGAACCGGGACAGGGCGAACACCGGGGAGCTGTTTTTT.